Listed below are T cell receptor beta chains from one sample, sequenced in a study of regulatory T cells in long-lasting Graves disease. Each CDR3 protein gets one entry after TCRdb re-called the multiplex PCR reads with MiXCR. This sample has a few hundred thousand distinct CDR3 sequences; 23% occur once, and the top ten carry around 24%. This sample comprised peripheral blood mononuclear cells (PBMCs), obtained when the disease was refractory, from a patient treated with antithyroid drugs. The receptors originated from a female donor with Graves disease. Both conserved end residues are part of each CDR3. The D gene is left open where the match is weak. Not all rows give a size; the values are once, few, many and, for expanded clones, a class.

D	J	V	size	CDR3	DNA
.	TRBJ1-1	TRBV3-1	many	CASSQANGYTEAFF	TGTGCCAGCAGCCAAGCCAATGGGTACACTGAAGCTTTCTTT
.	TRBJ2-5	TRBV20-1	.	CSARLGETQYF	TGCAGTGCTAGACTAGGGGAGACCCAGTACTTC
TRBD1	TRBJ2-5	TRBV6-9	few	CASSFSDRDRGETQYF	TGTGCCAGCAGTTTTTCGGACAGGGACAGGGGAGAGACCCAGTACTTC
.	TRBJ1-2	TRBV7-9	few	CASSLGRQNYGYTF	TGTGCCAGCAGCTTAGGTCGGCAGAACTATGGCTACACCTTC
.	TRBJ1-4	TRBV18	many	CASSPMSSATNEKLFF	TGTGCCAGCTCACCCATGTCGTCTGCAACTAATGAAAAACTGTTTTTT
TRBD2	TRBJ2-7	TRBV7-9	.	CASSFGLDSGEQCF	TGTGCCAGCAGCTTTGGACTAGATTCCGGCGAGCAGTGCTTC
TRBD1	TRBJ1-2	TRBV5-6	.	CASSPRRTGPNYGYTF	TGTGCCAGCAGCCCCAGGAGGACAGGGCCTAACTATGGCTACACCTTC
TRBD1	TRBJ2-2	TRBV24-1	.	CATGEDRENTGELFF	TGTGCCACCGGGGAGGACAGGGAGAACACCGGGGAGCTGTTTTTT
.	TRBJ1-2	TRBV2	many	CASSPSNREGYTF	TGTGCCAGCAGCCCAAGTAACAGGGAAGGCTACACCTTC
.	TRBJ1-3	TRBV25-1	.	CASTLGGVGNTIYF	TGTGCCAGCACCCTAGGAGGGGTTGGAAACACCATATATTTT
TRBD1	TRBJ2-7	TRBV30	.	CAWTSGTGGSYEQYF	TGTGCCTGGACTTCCGGGACAGGGGGCTCCTACGAGCAGTACTTC
.	TRBJ2-7	TRBV27	.	CASRTGAGSSYEQYF	TGTGCCAGCAGAACTGGGGCGGGTAGCTCCTACGAGCAGTACTTC
.	TRBJ2-7	TRBV7-2	many	CASSYDGPGEQYF	TGTGCCAGCAGCTACGACGGCCCGGGGGAGCAGTACTTC
.	TRBJ2-2	TRBV20-1	few	CSATSGTNTGELFF	TGCAGTGCGACCTCCGGGACTAACACCGGGGAGCTGTTTTTT
.	TRBJ1-2	TRBV5-1	few	CASSLTRSNYGYTF	TGCGCCAGCAGCTTGACAAGATCTAACTATGGCTACACCTTC
.	TRBJ1-1	TRBV12-3/TRBV12-4	many	CASSRYATRRANTEAFF	TGTGCCAGCAGTCGTTATGCAACGAGAAGGGCGAACACTGAAGCTTTCTTT
.	TRBJ2-7	TRBV6-2/TRBV6-3	.	CASSYDRISSYEQYF	TGTGCCAGCAGTTATGACAGGATCAGCTCCTACGAGCAGTACTTC
TRBD1	TRBJ2-7	TRBV5-4	few	CASSFPGQGSSYEQYF	TGTGCCAGCAGCTTCCCCGGACAGGGTAGTAGCTACGAGCAGTACTTC
TRBD2	TRBJ2-7	TRBV6-2/TRBV6-3	few	CASSRAGGKEQYF	TGTGCCAGCAGTCGTGCGGGAGGGAAGGAGCAGTACTTC
.	TRBJ2-5	TRBV10-3	few	CAISESVNNEETQYF	TGTGCCATCAGTGAGTCGGTCAACAACGAAGAGACCCAGTACTTC
TRBD2	TRBJ2-2	TRBV12-5	many	CASGFSSGRPGELFF	TGTGCTAGTGGTTTCTCTAGCGGGAGGCCCGGGGAGCTGTTTTTT
.	TRBJ1-3	TRBV4-1	.	CASSQDRRNTIYF	TGCGCCAGCAGCCAAGATCGTCGAAACACCATATATTTT
.	TRBJ2-1	TRBV24-1	.	CATSDPLSSYNEQFF	TGTGCCACCAGTGATCCCTTGTCCAGTTACAATGAGCAGTTCTTC
.	TRBJ2-7	TRBV20-1	.	CSAGLSGNYEQYF	TGCAGTGCTGGTCTGTCGGGGAACTACGAGCAGTACTTC
.	TRBJ1-1	TRBV18	.	CASSPNDGGTEAFF	TGTGCCAGCTCACCCAACGACGGAGGCACTGAAGCTTTCTTT
TRBD1	TRBJ2-5	TRBV6-2/TRBV6-3	many	CASSERRGQGAPNQETQYF	TGTGCCAGCAGTGAAAGGAGGGGACAGGGGGCGCCTAACCAAGAGACCCAGTACTTC
TRBD1	TRBJ2-5	TRBV29-1	.	CSGVRQGSQETQYF	TGCAGCGGAGTTAGACAGGGCAGCCAAGAGACCCAGTACTTC
TRBD1	TRBJ1-1	TRBV20-1	.	CSARVDRGWNTEAFF	TGCAGTGCTAGAGTGGACAGGGGATGGAACACTGAAGCTTTCTTT
.	TRBJ2-5	TRBV9	.	CASSVAGGVQTQYF	TGTGCCAGCAGCGTAGCGGGTGGGGTACAGACCCAGTACTTC
.	TRBJ2-1	TRBV29-1	few	CSVEVGAGGNEQFF	TGCAGCGTTGAAGTTGGTGCAGGGGGGAATGAGCAGTTCTTC
.	TRBJ1-5	TRBV28	many	CASREGGQPQHF	TGTGCCAGCCGGGAGGGTGGGCAGCCCCAGCATTTT
.	TRBJ1-1	TRBV2	few	CASSEGGFSAFF	TGTGCCAGCAGTGAGGGGGGCTTTTCGGCTTTCTTT
.	TRBJ2-2	TRBV28	few	CASSSQGWDTGELFF	TGTGCCAGCAGCTCCCAGGGGTGGGACACCGGGGAGCTGTTTTTT
.	TRBJ1-2	TRBV29-1	.	CSVDGQGNGYTF	TGCAGCGTTGACGGGCAGGGGAATGGCTACACCTTC
.	TRBJ1-5	TRBV6-5	many	CASSFSRGGNQPQHF	TGTGCCAGCAGTTTCTCCAGGGGTGGCAATCAGCCCCAGCATTTT
.	TRBJ1-5	TRBV7-2	.	CASGTEGLQPQHF	TGTGCCAGCGGGACCGAGGGGCTTCAGCCCCAGCATTTT
TRBD1	TRBJ1-2	TRBV9	few	CASSPDPTGTNYGYTF	TGTGCCAGCAGCCCAGACCCGACAGGGACTAACTATGGCTACACCTTC
.	TRBJ1-5	TRBV30	once	CAWSKNWGAHPQHF	TGTGCCTGGAGCAAAAATTGGGGGGCGCATCCCCAGCATTTT
.	TRBJ1-4	TRBV6-8	.	CASSYSTHDRPLLRIEKLFF	TGTGCCAGCAGTTACTCGACCCATGACAGGCCCCTCTTAAGAATTGAAAAACTGTTTTTT
TRBD2	TRBJ2-5	TRBV7-2	many	CASSLHGRVQETQYF	TGTGCCAGCAGCTTACACGGGAGGGTCCAAGAGACCCAGTACTTC